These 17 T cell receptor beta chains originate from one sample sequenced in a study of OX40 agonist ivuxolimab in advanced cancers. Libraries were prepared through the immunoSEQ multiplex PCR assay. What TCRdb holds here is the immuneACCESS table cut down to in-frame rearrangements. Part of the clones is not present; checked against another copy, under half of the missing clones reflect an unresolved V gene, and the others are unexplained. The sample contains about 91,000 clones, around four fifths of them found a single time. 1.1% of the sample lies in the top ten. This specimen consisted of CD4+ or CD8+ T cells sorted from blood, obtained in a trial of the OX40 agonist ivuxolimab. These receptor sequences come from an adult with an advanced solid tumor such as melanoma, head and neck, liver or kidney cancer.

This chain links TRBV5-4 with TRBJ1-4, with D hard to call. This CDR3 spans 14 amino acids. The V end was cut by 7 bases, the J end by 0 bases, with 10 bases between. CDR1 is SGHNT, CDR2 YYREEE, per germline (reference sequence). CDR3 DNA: TGTGCCAGCTCAACGGGCACAACTAATGAAAAACTGTTTTTT. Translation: CASSTGTTNEKLFF.

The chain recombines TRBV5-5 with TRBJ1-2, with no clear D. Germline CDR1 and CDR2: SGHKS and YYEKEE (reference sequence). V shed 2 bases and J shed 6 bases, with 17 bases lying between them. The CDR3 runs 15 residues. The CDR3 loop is CASSFVLRGSDGYTF. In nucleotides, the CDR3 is TGTGCCAGCAGCTTCGTGCTGCGGGGAAGCGATGGCTACACCTTC.

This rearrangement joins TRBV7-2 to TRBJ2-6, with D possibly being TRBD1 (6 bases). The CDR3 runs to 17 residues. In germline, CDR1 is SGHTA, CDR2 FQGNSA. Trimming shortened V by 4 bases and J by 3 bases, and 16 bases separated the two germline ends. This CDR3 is CASSSSITTGGANVLTF. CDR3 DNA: TGTGCCAGCAGCTCAAGCATTACGACAGGTGGGGCCAACGTCCTGACTTTC.

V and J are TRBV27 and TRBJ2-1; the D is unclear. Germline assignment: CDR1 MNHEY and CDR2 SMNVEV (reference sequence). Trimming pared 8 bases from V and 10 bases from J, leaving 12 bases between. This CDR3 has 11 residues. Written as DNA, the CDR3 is TGTGCCAGCTCCACCGCTTGGGAGCAGTTCTTC. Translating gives CASSTAWEQFF.

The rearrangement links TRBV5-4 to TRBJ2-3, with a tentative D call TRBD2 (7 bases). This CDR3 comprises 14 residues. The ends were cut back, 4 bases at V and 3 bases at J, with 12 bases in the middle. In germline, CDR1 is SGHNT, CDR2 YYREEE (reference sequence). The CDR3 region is CASSGEGDTDTQYF. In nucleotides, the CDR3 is TGTGCCAGCAGCGGGGAGGGGGATACAGATACGCAGTATTTT.

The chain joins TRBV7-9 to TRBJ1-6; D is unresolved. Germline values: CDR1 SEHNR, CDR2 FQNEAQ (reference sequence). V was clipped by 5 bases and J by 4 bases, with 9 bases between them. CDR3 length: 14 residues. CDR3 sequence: CASSPVDYNSPLHF. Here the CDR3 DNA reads TGTGCCAGCAGCCCGGTAGATTATAATTCACCCCTCCACTTT.

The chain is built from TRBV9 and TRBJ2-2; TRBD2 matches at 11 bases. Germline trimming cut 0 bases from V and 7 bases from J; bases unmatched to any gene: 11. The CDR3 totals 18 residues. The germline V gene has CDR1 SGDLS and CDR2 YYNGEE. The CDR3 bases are TGTGCCAGCAGCGTAGGAGTAGCGGGGGGGCCTATCGGCGGGGAGCTGTTTTTT. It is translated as CASSVGVAGGPIGGELFF.

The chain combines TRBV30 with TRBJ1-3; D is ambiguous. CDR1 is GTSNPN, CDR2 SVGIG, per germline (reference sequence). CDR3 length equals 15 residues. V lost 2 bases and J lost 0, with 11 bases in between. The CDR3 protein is CAWSFGRPSGNTIYF. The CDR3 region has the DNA TGTGCCTGGAGTTTCGGAAGGCCCTCTGGAAACACCATATATTTT.

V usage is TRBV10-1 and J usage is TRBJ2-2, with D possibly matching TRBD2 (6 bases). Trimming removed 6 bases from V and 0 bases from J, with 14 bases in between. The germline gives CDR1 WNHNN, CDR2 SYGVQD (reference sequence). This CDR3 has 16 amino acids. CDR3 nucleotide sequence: TGCGCCAGCAGCGGGGGACCACGAGCGAACACCGGGGAGCTGTTTTTT. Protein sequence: CASSGGPRANTGELFF.

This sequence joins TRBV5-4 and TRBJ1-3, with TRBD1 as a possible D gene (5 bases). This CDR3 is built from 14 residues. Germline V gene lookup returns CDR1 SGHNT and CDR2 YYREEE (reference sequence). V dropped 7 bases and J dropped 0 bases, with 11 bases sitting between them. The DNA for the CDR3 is TGTGCCAGCGGCGGGGGAGGCTCTGGAAACACCATATATTTT. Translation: CASGGGGSGNTIYF. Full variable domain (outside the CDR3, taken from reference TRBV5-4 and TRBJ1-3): ETGVTQSPTHLIKTRGQQVTLRCSSQSGHNTVSWYQQALGQGPQFIFQYYREEENGRGNFPPRFSGLQFPNYSSELNVNALELDDSALYLCASGGGGSGNTIYFGEGSWLTVV.

DNA of the CDR3: TGTGCCAGCAGCACTGACCTGGCAGATACGCAGTATTTT. This sequence encodes CASSTDLADTQYF. The chain combines TRBV7-2 with TRBJ2-3; D unclear. Trimming shortened V by 5 bases and J by 4 bases, and 10 bases separated the two germline ends. Germline-derived CDR1 and CDR2 are SGHTA and FQGNSA. The CDR3 is made up of 13 amino acids.

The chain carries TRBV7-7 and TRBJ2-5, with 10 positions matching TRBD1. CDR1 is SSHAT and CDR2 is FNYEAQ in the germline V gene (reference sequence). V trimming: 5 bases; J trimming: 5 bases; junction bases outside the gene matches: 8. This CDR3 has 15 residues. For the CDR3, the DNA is TGTGCCAGCAGCCTACTGACAGGGGGCGGCGAGACCCAGTACTTC. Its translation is CASSLLTGGGETQYF. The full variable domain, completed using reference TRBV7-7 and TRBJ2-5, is GAGVSQSPRYKVTKRGQDVTLRCDPISSHATLYWYQQALGQGPEFLTYFNYEAQPDKSGLPSDRFSAERPEGSISTLTIQRTEQRDSAMYRCASSLLTGGGETQYFGPGTRLLVL.

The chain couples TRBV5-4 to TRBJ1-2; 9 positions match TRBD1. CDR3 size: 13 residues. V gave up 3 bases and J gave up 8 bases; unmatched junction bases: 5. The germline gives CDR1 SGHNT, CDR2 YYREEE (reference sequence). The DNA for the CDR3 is TGTGCCAGCAGCTCCGACAGGGGGGACGGCTACACCTTC. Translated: CASSSDRGDGYTF. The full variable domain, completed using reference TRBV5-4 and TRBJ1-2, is ETGVTQSPTHLIKTRGQQVTLRCSSQSGHNTVSWYQQALGQGPQFIFQYYREEENGRGNFPPRFSGLQFPNYSSELNVNALELDDSALYLCASSSDRGDGYTFGSGTRLTVV.

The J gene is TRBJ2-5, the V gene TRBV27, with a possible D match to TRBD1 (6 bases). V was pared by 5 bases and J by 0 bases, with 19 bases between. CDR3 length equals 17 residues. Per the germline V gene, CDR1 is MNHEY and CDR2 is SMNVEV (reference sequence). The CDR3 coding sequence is TGTGCCAGCAGTGTGACCATCGGGACACAGTACCAAGAGACCCAGTACTTC. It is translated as CASSVTIGTQYQETQYF.

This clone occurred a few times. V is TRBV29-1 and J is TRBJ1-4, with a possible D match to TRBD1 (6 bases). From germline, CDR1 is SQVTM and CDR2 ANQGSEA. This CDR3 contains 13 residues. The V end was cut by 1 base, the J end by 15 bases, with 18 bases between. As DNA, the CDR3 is TGCAGCGTTGAAGTGACCCAGGGGACTGGGGTGTTTTTT. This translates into CSVEVTQGTGVFF.

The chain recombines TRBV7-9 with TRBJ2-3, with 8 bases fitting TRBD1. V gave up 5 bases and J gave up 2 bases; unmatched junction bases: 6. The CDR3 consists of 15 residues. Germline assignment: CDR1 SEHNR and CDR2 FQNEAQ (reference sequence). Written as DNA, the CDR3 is TGTGCCAGCAGCCGTAACAGGGGGTCCACAGATACGCAGTATTTT. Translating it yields CASSRNRGSTDTQYF. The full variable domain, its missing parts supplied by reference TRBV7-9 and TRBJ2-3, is DTGVSQNPRHKITKRGQNVTFRCDPISEHNRLYWYRQTLGQGPEFLTYFQNEAQLEKSRLLSDRFSAERPKGSFSTLEIQRTEQGDSAMYLCASSRNRGSTDTQYFGPGTRLTVL.

CDR3 protein: CASTMQGSNSPLHF. The CDR3 DNA reads as TGTGCCAGTACAATGCAGGGAAGTAATTCACCCCTCCACTTT. The chain recombines TRBV19 with TRBJ1-6, with D tentatively TRBD1 (5 bases). This CDR3 has 14 residues. The V gene's germline CDR1 is LNHDA and CDR2 SQIVND (reference sequence). V was pared by 7 bases and J by 6 bases, with 13 bases between.